This T cell receptor beta chain emerged from a study of cytomegalovirus exposure and HLA in healthy donors. At the level of the study: In an early release, HLA-typed donors contributed 80 million to 95 million unique TCR sequences. Within the Caucasian-associated ancestry cluster were around 81% of the approximately 400 genotyped donors.

CDR1 SGHRS and CDR2 YFSETQ come from the germline V gene. With 0 bases removed from V and 3 bases from J, the gap between germline ends came to 4 bases. The CDR3 is 13 residues long. This clone appeared once. PCR amplification relied on 60 Vbeta primers (plus 13 Jbeta primers). Assay used: immunoSEQ multiplex PCR; TCRdb lists only in-frame clones, some missing. This table has about 130,000 clones, 77% appearing once. Sequences were obtained from PBMCs. The clonotype was recovered from a male donor in good health and CMV-seropositive. J is TRBJ1-3 and V is TRBV5-1; D call uncertain. In DNA, the CDR3 is TGCGCCAGCAGCTTGGGCGGTGGAAACACCATATATTTT. It translates to CASSLGGGNTIYF.